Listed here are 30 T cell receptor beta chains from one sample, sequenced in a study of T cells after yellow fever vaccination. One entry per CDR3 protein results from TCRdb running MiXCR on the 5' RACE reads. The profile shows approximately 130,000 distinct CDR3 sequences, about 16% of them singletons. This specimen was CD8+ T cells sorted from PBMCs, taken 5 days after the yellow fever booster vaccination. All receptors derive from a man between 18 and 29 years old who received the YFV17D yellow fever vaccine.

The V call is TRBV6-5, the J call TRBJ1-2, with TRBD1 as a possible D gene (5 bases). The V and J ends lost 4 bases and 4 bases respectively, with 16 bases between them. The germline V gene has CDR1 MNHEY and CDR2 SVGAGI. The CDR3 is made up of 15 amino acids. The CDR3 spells CASSSVEGFVYGYTF. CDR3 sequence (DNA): TGTGCCAGCAGTTCCGTTGAGGGGTTTGTCTATGGCTACACCTTC.

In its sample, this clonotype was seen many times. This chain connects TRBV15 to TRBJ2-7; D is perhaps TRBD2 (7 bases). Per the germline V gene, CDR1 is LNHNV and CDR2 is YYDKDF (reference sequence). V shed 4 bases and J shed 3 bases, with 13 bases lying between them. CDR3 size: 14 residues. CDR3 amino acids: CATSTRGGVYEQYF. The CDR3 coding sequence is TGTGCCACCAGCACTAGGGGGGGGGTCTACGAGCAGTACTTC. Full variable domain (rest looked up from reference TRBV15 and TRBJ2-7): DAMVIQNPRYQVTQFGKPVTLSCSQTLNHNVMYWYQQKSSQAPKLLFHYYDKDFNNEADTPDNFQSRRPNTSFCFLDIRSPGLGDTAMYLCATSTRGGVYEQYFGPGTRLTVT.

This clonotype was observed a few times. The CDR3, as DNA: TGTGCCAGCAGTGAGGGGGGGCAACTCAGGAGGGAGACCCAGTACTTC. Its translation: CASSEGGQLRRETQYF. This sequence joins TRBV12-3 or TRBV12-4 and TRBJ2-5; D is perhaps TRBD2 (7 bases). This CDR3 has 16 residues. V was trimmed by 5 bases and J by 5 bases, leaving 21 bases between them.

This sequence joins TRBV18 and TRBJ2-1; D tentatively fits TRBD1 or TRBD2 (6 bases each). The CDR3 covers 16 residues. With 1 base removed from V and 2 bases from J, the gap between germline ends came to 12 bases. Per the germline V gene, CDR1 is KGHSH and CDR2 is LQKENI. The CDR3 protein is CASSPHGGPPYNEQFF. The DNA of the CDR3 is TGTGCCAGCTCACCACATGGGGGGCCCCCCTACAATGAGCAGTTCTTC.

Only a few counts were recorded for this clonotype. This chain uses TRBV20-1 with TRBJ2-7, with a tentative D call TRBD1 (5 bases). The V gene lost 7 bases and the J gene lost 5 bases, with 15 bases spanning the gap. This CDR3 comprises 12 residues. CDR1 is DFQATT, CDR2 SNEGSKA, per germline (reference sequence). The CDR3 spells CSVRLGVDEQYV. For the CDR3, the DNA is TGCAGTGTCCGGTTAGGGGTCGACGAGCAGTACGTC.

Here the CDR3 reads CASSPGTGLINEQFF. CDR3 nucleotides: TGTGCCAGCAGTCCCGGGACAGGGCTTATCAATGAGCAGTTCTTC. The V call is TRBV12-3 or TRBV12-4, the J call TRBJ2-1; 9 nucleotides agree with TRBD1. With 5 bases clipped from V and 6 bases from J, the junction kept 8 bases outside the gene matches. The CDR3 consists of 15 residues.

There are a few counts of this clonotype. The CDR3 region has the DNA TGTGCCAGCAGTTATTTGGCCTCCGCGAAGTACGAGCAGTACGTC. Amino acid sequence: CASSYLASAKYEQYV. The rearrangement joins TRBV6-2 or TRBV6-3 to TRBJ2-7; D remains ambiguous. Germline V gene lookup returns CDR1 MNHEY and CDR2 SVGEGT. The germline V and J ends were trimmed by 3 bases and 4 bases, with 16 bases remaining between them. The CDR3 runs 15 residues.

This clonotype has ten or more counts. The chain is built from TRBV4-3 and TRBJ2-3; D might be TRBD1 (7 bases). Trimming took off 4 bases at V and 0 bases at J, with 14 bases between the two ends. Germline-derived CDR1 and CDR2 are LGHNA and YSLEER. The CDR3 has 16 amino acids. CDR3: CASSLYQGGSTDTQYF. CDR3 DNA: TGCGCCAGCAGCCTGTATCAGGGGGGTAGCACAGATACGCAGTATTTT.

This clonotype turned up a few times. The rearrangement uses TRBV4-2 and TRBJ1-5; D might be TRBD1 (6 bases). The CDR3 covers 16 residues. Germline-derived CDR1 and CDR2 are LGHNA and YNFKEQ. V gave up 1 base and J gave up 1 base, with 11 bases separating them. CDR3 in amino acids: CASSQVPGASNQPQHF. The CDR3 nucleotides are TGTGCCAGCAGCCAAGTTCCAGGGGCGAGCAATCAGCCCCAGCATTTT.

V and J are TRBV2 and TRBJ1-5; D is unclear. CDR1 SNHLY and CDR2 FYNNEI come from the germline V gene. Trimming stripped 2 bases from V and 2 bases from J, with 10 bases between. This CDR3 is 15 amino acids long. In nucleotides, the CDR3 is TGTGCCAGCAGTGAATCCGGGGAAGGCAATCAGCCCCAGCATTTT. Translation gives CASSESGEGNQPQHF.

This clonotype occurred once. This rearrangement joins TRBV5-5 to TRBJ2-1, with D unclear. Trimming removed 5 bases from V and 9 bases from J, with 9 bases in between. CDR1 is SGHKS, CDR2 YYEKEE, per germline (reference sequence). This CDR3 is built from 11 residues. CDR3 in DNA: TGTGCCAGCAGTTGGGGTAGTGAGCAGTTCTTC. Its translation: CASSWGSEQFF.

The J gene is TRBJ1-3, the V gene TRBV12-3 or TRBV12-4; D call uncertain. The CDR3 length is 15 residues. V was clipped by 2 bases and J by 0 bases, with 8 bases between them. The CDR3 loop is CASSLSGVSGNTIYF. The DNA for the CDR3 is TGTGCCAGCAGTTTAAGCGGGGTCTCTGGAAACACCATATATTTT.

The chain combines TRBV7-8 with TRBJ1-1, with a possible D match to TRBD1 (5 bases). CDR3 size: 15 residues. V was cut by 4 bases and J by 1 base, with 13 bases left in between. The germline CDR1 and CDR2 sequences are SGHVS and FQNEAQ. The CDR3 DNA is TGTGCCAGCAGCTCAGGTGCGACAGCGAACACTGAAGCTTTCTTT. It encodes CASSSGATANTEAFF.

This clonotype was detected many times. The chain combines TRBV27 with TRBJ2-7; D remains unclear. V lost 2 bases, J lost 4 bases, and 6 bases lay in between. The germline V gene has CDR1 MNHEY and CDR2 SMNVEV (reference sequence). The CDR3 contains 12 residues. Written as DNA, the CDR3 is TGTGCCAGCAGTTTAGATGGGTACGAGCAGTACTTC. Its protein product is CASSLDGYEQYF.

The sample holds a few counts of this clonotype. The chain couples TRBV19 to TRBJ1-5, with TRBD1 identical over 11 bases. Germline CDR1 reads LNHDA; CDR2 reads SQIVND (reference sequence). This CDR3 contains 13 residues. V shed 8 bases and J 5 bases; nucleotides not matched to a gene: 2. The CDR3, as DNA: TGTGCCAGTGCGGGACAGGGGGATCAGCCCCAGCATTTT. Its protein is CASAGQGDQPQHF. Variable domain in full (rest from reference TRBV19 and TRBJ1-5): DGGITQSPKYLFRKEGQNVTLSCEQNLNHDAMYWYRQDPGQGLRLIYYSQIVNDFQKGDIAEGYSVSREKKESFPLTVTSAQKNPTAFYLCASAGQGDQPQHFGDGTRLSIL.

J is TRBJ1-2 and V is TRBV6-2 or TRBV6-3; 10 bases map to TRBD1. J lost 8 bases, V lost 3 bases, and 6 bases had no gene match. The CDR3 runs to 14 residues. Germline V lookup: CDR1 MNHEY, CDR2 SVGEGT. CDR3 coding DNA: TGTGCCAGCAGTTATCCCGGGACAGGGGTCGGCTACACCTTC. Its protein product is CASSYPGTGVGYTF.

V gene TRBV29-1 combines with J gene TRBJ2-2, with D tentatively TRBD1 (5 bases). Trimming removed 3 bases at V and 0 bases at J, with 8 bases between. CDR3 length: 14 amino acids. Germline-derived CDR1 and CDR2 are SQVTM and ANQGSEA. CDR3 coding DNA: TGCAGCGTTGAGGACACTGCGAACACCGGGGAGCTGTTTTTT. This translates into CSVEDTANTGELFF.

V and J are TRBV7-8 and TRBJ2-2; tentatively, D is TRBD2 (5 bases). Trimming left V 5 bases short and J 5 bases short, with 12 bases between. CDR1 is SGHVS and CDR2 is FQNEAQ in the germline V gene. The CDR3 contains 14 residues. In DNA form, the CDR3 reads TGTGCCAGCAGCCGGACTTCCAGTACCGGGGAGCTGTTTTTT. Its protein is CASSRTSSTGELFF.

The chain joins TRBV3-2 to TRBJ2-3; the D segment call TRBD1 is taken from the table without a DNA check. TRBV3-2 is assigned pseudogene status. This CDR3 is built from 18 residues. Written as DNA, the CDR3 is TGTGCCAGCAGCCAAATAAACCCTAACAGGTTCTCCACAGATACGCAGTATTTT. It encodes CASSQINPNRFSTDTQYF.

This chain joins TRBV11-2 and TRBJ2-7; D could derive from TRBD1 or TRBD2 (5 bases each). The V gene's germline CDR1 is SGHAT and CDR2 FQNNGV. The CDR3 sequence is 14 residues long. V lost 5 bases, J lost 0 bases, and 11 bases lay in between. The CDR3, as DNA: TGTGCCAGCAGCCAATCAGGGAGCTCCTACGAGCAGTACTTC. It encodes CASSQSGSSYEQYF.

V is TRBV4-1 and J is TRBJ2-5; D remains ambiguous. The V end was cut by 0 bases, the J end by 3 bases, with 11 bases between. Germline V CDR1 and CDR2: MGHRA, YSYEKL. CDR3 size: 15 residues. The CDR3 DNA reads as TGCGCCAGCAGCCAAGATGAAGGGTTGGAAGAGACCCAGTACTTC. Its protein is CASSQDEGLEETQYF.

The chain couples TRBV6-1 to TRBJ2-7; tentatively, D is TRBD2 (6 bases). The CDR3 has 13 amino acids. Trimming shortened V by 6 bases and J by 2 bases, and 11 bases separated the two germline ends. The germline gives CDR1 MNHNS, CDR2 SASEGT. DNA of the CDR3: TGTGCCAGCAGACCCGGGACTGCCTACGAGCAGTACTTC. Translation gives CASRPGTAYEQYF.

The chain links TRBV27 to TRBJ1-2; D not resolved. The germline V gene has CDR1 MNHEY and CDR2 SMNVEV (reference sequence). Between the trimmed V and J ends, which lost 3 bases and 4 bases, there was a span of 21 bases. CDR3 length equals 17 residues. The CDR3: CASSFLHGRDPIYGYTF. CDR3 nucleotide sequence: TGTGCCAGCAGTTTCCTCCATGGCCGGGATCCGATCTATGGCTACACCTTC.

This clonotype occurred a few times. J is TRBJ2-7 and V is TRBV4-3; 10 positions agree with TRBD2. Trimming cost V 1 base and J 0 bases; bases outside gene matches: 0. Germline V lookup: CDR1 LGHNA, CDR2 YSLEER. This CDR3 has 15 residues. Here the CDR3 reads CASSQVAGGSYEQYF. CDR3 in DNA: TGCGCCAGCAGCCAAGTAGCGGGGGGCTCCTACGAGCAGTACTTC.

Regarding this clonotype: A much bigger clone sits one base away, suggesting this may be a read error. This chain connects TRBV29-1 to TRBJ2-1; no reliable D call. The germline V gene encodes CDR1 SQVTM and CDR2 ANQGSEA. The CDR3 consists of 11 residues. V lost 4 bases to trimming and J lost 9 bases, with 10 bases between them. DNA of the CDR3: TGCAGCGTTGTAAAAGACATTGAGCAGTTCTTC. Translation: CSVVKDIEQFF.

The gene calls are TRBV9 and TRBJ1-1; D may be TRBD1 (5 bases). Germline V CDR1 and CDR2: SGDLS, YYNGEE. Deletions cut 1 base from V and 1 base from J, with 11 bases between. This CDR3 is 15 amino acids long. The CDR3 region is CASSVFATGNTEAFF. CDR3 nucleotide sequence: TGTGCCAGCAGCGTATTCGCCACAGGGAACACTGAAGCTTTCTTT.

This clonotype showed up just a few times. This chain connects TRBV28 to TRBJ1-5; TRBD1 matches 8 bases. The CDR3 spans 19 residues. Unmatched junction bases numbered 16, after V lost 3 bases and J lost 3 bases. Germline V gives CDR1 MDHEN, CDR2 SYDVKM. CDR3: CASSFVGTGHPAYNQPQHF. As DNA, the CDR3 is TGTGCCAGCAGTTTCGTGGGGACAGGCCATCCCGCCTACAATCAGCCCCAGCATTTT. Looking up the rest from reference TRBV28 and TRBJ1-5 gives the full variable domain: DVKVTQSSRYLVKRTGEKVFLECVQDMDHENMFWYRQDPGLGLRLIYFSYDVKMKEKGDIPEGYSVSREKKERFSLILESASTNQTSMYLCASSFVGTGHPAYNQPQHFGDGTRLSIL.

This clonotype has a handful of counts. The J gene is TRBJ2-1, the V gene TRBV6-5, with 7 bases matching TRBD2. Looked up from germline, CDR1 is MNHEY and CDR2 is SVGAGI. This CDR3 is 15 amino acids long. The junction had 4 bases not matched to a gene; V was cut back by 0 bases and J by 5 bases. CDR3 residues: CASSYSLAANNEQFF. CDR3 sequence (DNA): TGTGCCAGCAGTTACTCCCTAGCGGCAAACAATGAGCAGTTCTTC.

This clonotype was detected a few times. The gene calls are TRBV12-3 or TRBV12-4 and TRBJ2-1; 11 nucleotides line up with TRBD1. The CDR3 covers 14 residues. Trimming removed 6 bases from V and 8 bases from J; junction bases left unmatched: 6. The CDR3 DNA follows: TGTGCCAGCAGGGGGGACAGGGGGTATTATGAGCAGTTCTTC. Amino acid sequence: CASRGDRGYYEQFF.

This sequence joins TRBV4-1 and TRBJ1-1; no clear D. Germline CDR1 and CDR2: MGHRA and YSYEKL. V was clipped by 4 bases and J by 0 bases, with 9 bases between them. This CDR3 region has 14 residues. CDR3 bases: TGCGCCAGCAGCCCGGGTCAGATGAACACTGAAGCTTTCTTT. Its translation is CASSPGQMNTEAFF.